This is a list of T cell receptor beta chains from one sample in a study of T cells after yellow fever vaccination. TCRdb ran MiXCR on the 5' RACE reads and lists one entry per CDR3 protein. Of around 68,000 distinct CDR3 sequences in the sample, more than 5.5% are singletons; the top ten hold approximately 31%. The source material was CD8+ T cells sorted from PBMCs, sampled 10 days after the first yellow fever vaccination. The receptor source for this set is a man in his late teens or twenties who received the YFV17D yellow fever vaccine. CDR3s include the opening cysteine and the closing phenylalanine or tryptophan. A D gene is named only where the DNA matches it firmly. Clone sizes are given selectively: once, few, many, or a class where the clone is expanded.

D	V	size	J	CDR3	DNA
.	TRBV29-1	many	TRBJ1-2	CSASLGGNGYTF	TGCAGCGCATCCCTAGGAGGGAATGGCTACACCTTC
TRBD1	TRBV6-5	many	TRBJ2-7	CASRRGQGAREQYF	TGTGCCAGCAGGAGGGGACAGGGGGCAAGGGAGCAGTACTTC
.	TRBV12-3/TRBV12-4	.	TRBJ2-7	CASSPGSAEQYF	TGTGCCAGCAGTCCGGGGTCCGCCGAGCAGTACTTC
.	TRBV14	few	TRBJ2-7	CASSHLSLGGTYEQYF	TGTGCCAGCAGCCACCTCTCCCTCGGGGGAACCTACGAGCAGTACTTC
TRBD1	TRBV7-9	.	TRBJ2-3	CASSGRGPDTQYF	TGTGCCAGCAGCGGCAGGGGGCCAGATACGCAGTATTTT
TRBD2	TRBV12-3/TRBV12-4	few	TRBJ2-2	CASSESGGAGTGELFF	TGTGCCAGCAGTGAAAGCGGGGGGGCTGGGACCGGGGAGCTGTTTTTT
TRBD1	TRBV5-1	many	TRBJ1-2	CASSLGLGQATYGYTF	TGCGCCAGCAGCTTGGGGTTGGGACAGGCTACCTATGGCTACACCTTC
TRBD1	TRBV7-8	many	TRBJ1-6	CASSQTGTDNYNSPLHF	TGTGCCAGCAGCCAAACCGGGACAGACAACTATAATTCACCCCTCCACTTT
.	TRBV15	few	TRBJ2-6	CATSRDGSGANVLTF	TGTGCCACCAGCAGAGACGGCTCTGGGGCCAACGTCCTGACTTTC
TRBD2	TRBV12-3/TRBV12-4	many	TRBJ2-3	CASGLDTDTQYF	TGTGCCAGCGGACTAGACACAGATACGCAGTATTTT
.	TRBV12-2	few	TRBJ1-6	CASRLPGPYNSPLHF	TGTGCAAGTCGCTTACCGGGACCTTATAATTCACCCCTCCACTTT
.	TRBV12-3/TRBV12-4	.	TRBJ2-2	CASYNRDPNTGELFF	TGTGCCAGCTACAACAGGGACCCGAACACCGGGGAGCTGTTTTTT